These T cell receptor beta chains were read from a single sample in a study of cytomegalovirus exposure and HLA in healthy donors. Assay used: immunoSEQ multiplex PCR; TCRdb lists only in-frame clones, some missing. This table holds tens of thousands of clones, more than 55% found once. The source material was PBMCs. The receptors were sampled from a man in his 60s in good health and CMV-seropositive. The CDR3 runs from the conserved cysteine through the conserved F or W. The order of the fields is D gene, J gene, V gene, clone size, CDR3 protein, CDR3 DNA. D genes are given only for firm matches. Size tells how often a clone was seen (once, few, many) or the class of an expanded clone, and some rows leave it out.

TRBD2	TRBJ2-1	TRBV27	few	CASSSPLVASGGAYNEQFF	TGTGCCAGCAGTTCCCCACTAGTTGCCAGCGGGGGGGCTTACAATGAGCAGTTCTTC
-	TRBJ1-2	TRBV5-5	-	CASSLDRNYGYTF	TGTGCCAGCAGCTTAGACAGAAACTATGGCTACACCTTC
TRBD1	TRBJ2-7	TRBV2	-	CASSVPDLDREESPSYYEQYF	TGTGCCAGCAGTGTTCCGGACTTGGACAGGGAGGAGTCTCCATCATACTACGAGCAGTACTTC
TRBD2	TRBJ2-3	TRBV6-1	few	CASSEDPSGGDTSTDTQYF	TGTGCCAGCAGTGAAGACCCTAGCGGGGGAGATACAAGCACAGATACGCAGTATTTT
TRBD1	TRBJ1-4	TRBV5-1	-	CASSLGEAGGEKLFF	TGCGCCAGCAGCTTGGGGGAGGCAGGGGGCGAAAAACTGTTTTTT
TRBD2	TRBJ2-1	TRBV7-9	-	CSSSFGAGVRNEQFF	TGTTCCAGCAGCTTTGGGGCGGGAGTACGCAATGAGCAGTTCTTC
-	TRBJ1-5	TRBV19	-	CASTPDSYSNQPQHF	TGTGCCAGTACCCCGGACAGCTATAGCAATCAGCCCCAGCATTTT
TRBD2	TRBJ2-2	TRBV5-1	-	CASSLEGSGRIYTGELFF	TGCGCCAGCAGCTTGGAAGGTAGCGGGAGGATATACACCGGGGAGCTGTTTTTT
-	TRBJ1-1	TRBV5-1	-	CASSLEVRTTEAFF	TGCGCCAGCAGCTTGGAGGTTAGGACAACTGAAGCTTTCTTT
-	TRBJ2-2	TRBV6-5	-	CASSLSPNTGELFF	TGTGCCAGCAGTCTTTCCCCGAACACCGGGGAGCTGTTTTTT